This T cell receptor (beta chain) was sequenced in a study of cytomegalovirus exposure and HLA in healthy donors. As for this clone: Its antigen is not identified.

Study outcomes and limitations: Follow-up analysis later connected one missense variant in DCLRE1C with trimming of TCR beta V- and J-genes.

The PCR was carried out with 60 Vbeta primers and 13 Jbeta primers. The assay was immunoSEQ multiplex PCR, and TCRdb's table has in-frame clones only and misses some. The table records over 150,000 clones, approximately 80% of them present only once. Germline CDR1 reads SEHNR; CDR2 reads FQNEAQ (reference sequence). There are 17 residues in the CDR3. The source of this sequence is a boy aged 10-17 years in good health and CMV-seronegative. The chain recombines TRBV7-9 with TRBJ2-5; 7 bases map to TRBD1. The J call could be wrong; TRBJ2-7 is a better fit for the DNA end. The sequenced material came from PBMCs. The chain's CDR3 is CASSVLGPTGNPYEQYF. The CDR3 DNA is TGTGCCAGCAGCGTACTGGGGCCGACAGGGAACCCCTACGAGCAGTACTTC.